The present T cell receptor (beta chain) was sequenced within a study of HIV-infected patients and healthy controls. From the 5' RACE reads, TCRdb called clonotypes with MiXCR, one entry per CDR3 protein. The repertoire includes almost 65,000 distinct CDR3 sequences, under 25% of them detected once, and under 1.5% sits in the top ten. This clonotype came up many times. With 3 bases clipped from V and 2 bases from J, the junction kept 4 bases outside the gene matches. The CDR3 contains 15 residues. Germline CDR1 DFQATT, CDR2 SNEGSKA (reference sequence). Material for sequencing was CD4+ T cells from blood. The J gene is TRBJ2-7, the V gene TRBV20-1; 13 positions match TRBD2. The clonotype originates from a human donor in good health. The CDR3 loop is CSARGTSGTTYEQYF. The CDR3 coding sequence is TGCAGTGCTAGGGGGACTAGCGGGACTACCTACGAGCAGTACTTC.